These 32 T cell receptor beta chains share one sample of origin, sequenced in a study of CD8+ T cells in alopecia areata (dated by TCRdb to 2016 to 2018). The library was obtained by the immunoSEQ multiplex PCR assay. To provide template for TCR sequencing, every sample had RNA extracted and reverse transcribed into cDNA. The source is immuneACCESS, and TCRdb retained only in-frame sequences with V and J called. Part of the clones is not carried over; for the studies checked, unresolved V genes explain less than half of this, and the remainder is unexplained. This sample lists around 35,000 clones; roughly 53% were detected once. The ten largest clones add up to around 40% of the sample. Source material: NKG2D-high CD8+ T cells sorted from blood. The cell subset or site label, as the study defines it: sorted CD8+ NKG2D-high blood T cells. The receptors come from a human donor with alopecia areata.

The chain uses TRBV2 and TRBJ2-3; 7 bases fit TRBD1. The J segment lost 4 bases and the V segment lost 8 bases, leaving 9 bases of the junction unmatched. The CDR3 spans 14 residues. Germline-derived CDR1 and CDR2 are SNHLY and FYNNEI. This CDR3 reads CASRGRGSADTQYF. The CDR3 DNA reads TGTGCCAGCCGGGGCAGGGGGTCAGCAGATACGCAGTATTTT.

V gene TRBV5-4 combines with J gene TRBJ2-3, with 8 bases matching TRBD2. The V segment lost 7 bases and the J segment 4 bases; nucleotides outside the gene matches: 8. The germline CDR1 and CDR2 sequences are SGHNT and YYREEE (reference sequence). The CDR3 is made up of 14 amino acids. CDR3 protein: CASRRREAPDTQYF. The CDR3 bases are TGTGCCAGCCGGCGGCGGGAGGCCCCAGATACGCAGTATTTT.

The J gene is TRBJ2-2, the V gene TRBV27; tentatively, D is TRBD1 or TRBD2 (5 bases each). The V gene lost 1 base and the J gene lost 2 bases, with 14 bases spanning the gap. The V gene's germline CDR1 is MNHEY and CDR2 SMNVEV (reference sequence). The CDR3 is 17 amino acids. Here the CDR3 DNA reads TGTGCCAGCAGTTTATTATCGGGACCACCAAACACCGGGGAGCTGTTTTTT. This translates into CASSLLSGPPNTGELFF.

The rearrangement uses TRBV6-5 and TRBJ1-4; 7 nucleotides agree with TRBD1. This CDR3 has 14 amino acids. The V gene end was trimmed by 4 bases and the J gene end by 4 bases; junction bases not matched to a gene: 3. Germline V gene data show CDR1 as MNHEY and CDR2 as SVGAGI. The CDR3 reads CASSSGQHNEKLFF. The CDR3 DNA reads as TGTGCCAGCAGTTCGGGACAGCATAATGAAAAACTGTTTTTT.

This CDR3 is CASSQGPPGIQETQYF. The DNA of the CDR3 is TGCGCCAGCAGCCAAGGTCCCCCCGGAATACAAGAGACCCAGTACTTC. This chain joins TRBV4-3 and TRBJ2-5, with no clear D. Trimming removed 1 base at V and 2 bases at J, with 14 bases between. CDR1 is LGHNA and CDR2 is YSLEER in the germline V gene. This CDR3 has 16 residues.

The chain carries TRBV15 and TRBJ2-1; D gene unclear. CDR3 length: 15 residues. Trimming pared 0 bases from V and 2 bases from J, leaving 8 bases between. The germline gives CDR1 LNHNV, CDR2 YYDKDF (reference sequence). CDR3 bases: TGTGCCACCAGCAGAGATCTCTCGACCTACAATGAGCAGTTCTTC. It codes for CATSRDLSTYNEQFF.

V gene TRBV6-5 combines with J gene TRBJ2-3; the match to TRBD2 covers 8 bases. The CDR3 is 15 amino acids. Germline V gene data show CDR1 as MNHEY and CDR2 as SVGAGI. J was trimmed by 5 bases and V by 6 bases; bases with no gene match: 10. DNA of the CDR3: TGTGCCAGCAGCCATGGAGCGGGGGTAGTAGATACGCAGTATTTT. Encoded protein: CASSHGAGVVDTQYF.

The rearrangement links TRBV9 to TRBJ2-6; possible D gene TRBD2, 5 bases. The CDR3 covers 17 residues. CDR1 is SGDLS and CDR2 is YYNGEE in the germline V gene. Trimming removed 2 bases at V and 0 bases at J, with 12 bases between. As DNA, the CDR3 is TGTGCCAGCAGCGTTCCCCGAGGAGGCTCTGGGGCCAACGTCCTGACTTTC. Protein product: CASSVPRGGSGANVLTF.

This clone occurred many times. The CDR3 nucleotides read TGTGCCAGCAGCGTAGGCGGGGTTTCCACAGATACGCAGTATTTT. It codes for CASSVGGVSTDTQYF. The V call is TRBV9, the J call TRBJ2-3; weak D call: TRBD2 (6 bases). V lost 0 bases and J lost 2, with 10 bases in between. Germline values: CDR1 SGDLS, CDR2 YYNGEE. There are 15 residues in the CDR3.

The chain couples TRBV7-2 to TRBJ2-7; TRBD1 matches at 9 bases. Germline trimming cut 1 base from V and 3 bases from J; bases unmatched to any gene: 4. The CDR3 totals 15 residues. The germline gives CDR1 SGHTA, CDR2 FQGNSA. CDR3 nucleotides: TGTGCCAGCAGCTTAGGGATGGGACAGGGCTACGAGCAGTACTTC. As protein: CASSLGMGQGYEQYF.

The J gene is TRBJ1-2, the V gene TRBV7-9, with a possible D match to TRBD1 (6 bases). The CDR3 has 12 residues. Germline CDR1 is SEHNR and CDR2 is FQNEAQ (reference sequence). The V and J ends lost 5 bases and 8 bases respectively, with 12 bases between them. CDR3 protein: CASSTTGHGYTF. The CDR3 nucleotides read TGTGCCAGCAGCACTACAGGGCACGGCTACACCTTC.

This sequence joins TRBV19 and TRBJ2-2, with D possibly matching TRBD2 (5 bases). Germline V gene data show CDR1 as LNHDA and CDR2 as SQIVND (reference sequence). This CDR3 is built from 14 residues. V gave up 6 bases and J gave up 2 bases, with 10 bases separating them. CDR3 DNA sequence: TGTGCCAGTAGCCGAGGGTCCAACACCGGGGAGCTGTTTTTT. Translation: CASSRGSNTGELFF.

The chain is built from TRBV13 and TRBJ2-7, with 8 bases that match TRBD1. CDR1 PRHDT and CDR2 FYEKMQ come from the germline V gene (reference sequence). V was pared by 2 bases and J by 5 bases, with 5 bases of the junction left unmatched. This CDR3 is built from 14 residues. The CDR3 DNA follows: TGTGCCAGCAGCTTAAACGCAGGGGGCAACGAGCAGTACTTC. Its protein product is CASSLNAGGNEQYF.

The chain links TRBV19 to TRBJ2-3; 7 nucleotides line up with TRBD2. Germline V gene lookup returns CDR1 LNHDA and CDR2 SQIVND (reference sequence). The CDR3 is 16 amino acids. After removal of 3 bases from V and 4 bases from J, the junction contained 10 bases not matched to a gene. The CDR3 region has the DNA TGTGCCAGTAGTATGGGAGGGTTTTTCTTATCAGATACGCAGTATTTT. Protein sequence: CASSMGGFFLSDTQYF. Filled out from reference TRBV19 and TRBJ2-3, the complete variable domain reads DGGITQSPKYLFRKEGQNVTLSCEQNLNHDAMYWYRQDPGQGLRLIYYSQIVNDFQKGDIAEGYSVSREKKESFPLTVTSAQKNPTAFYLCASSMGGFFLSDTQYFGPGTRLTVL.

In nucleotides, the CDR3 is TGTGCCAGCAGCCCTGTGGGTCAGCCCCAGCATTTT. Protein: CASSPVGQPQHF. The rearrangement links TRBV7-2 to TRBJ1-5; D gene unclear. Per the germline V gene, CDR1 is SGHTA and CDR2 is FQGNSA. The CDR3 covers 12 residues. V gave up 5 bases and J gave up 6 bases, with 8 bases separating them.

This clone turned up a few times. The CDR3: CASSSGLLNEQFF. DNA of the CDR3: TGTGCCAGCAGCTCGGGACTGTTGAATGAGCAGTTCTTC. The chain uses TRBV7-9 and TRBJ2-1; tentative D call: TRBD2 (6 bases). This CDR3 spans 13 amino acids. Per germline, CDR1 SEHNR and CDR2 FQNEAQ (reference sequence). The V end lost 4 bases, the J end lost 7 bases, and 11 bases lay between the germline ends.

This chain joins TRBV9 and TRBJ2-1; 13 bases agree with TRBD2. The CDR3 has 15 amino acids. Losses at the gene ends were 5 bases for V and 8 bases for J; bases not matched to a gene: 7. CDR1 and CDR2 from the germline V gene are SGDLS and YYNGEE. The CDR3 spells CASRRGTSGKDEQFF. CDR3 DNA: TGTGCCAGCAGAAGAGGGACTAGCGGGAAGGATGAGCAGTTCTTC.

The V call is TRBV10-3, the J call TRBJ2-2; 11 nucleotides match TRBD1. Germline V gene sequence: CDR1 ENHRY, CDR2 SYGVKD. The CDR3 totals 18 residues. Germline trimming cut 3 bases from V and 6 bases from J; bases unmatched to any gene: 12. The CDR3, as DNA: TGTGCCATCAGTGACCCGACCGGGACAGGGGGATTCGCCGGGGAGCTGTTTTTT. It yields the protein CAISDPTGTGGFAGELFF.

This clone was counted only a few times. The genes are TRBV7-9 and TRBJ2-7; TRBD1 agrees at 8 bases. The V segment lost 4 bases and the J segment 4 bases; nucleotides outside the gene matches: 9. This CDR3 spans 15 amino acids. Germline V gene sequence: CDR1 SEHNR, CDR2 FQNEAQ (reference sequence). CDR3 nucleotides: TGTGCCAGCAGCTATGCAGGGGGCTCCCCTTACGAGCAGTACTTC. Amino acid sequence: CASSYAGGSPYEQYF. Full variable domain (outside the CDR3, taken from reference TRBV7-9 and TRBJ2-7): DTGVSQNPRHKITKRGQNVTFRCDPISEHNRLYWYRQTLGQGPEFLTYFQNEAQLEKSRLLSDRFSAERPKGSFSTLEIQRTEQGDSAMYLCASSYAGGSPYEQYFGPGTRLTVT.

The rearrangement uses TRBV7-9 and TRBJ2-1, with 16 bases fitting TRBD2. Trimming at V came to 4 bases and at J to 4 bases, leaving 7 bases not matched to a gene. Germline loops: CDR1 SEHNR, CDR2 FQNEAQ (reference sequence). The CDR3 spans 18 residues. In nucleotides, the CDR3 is TGTGCCAGCAGCTCCGGGACTAGCGGGAGGGGGGTGTACAATGAGCAGTTCTTC. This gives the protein CASSSGTSGRGVYNEQFF.

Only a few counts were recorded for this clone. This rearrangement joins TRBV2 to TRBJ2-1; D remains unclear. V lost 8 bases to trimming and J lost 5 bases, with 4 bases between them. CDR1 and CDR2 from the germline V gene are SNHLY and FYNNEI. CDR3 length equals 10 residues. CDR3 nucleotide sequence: TGTGCCAGCGATAACAATGAGCAGTTCTTC. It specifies CASDNNEQFF.

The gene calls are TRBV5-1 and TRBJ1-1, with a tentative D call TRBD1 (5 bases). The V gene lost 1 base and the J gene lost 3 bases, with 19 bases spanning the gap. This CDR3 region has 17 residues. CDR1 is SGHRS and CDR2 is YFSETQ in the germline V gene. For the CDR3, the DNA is TGCGCCAGCAGCTTGCTGGGACCTCTGGCGAGGGACACTGAAGCTTTCTTT. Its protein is CASSLLGPLARDTEAFF.

CDR3 DNA: TGTGCCAGCAGTTTATTCGGGAAGAACACTGAAGCTTTCTTT. This sequence encodes CASSLFGKNTEAFF. V gene TRBV27 combines with J gene TRBJ1-1, with D uncertain. The CDR3 consists of 14 residues. Trimming cost V 1 base and J 1 base, with 7 bases left between them. In germline, CDR1 is MNHEY, CDR2 SMNVEV (reference sequence).

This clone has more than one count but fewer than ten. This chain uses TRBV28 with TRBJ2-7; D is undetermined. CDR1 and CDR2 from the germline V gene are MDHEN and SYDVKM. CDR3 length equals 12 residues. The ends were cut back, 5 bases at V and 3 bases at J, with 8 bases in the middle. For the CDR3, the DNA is TGTGCCAGCAGTCAGGAGATCTACGAGCAGTACTTC. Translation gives CASSQEIYEQYF.

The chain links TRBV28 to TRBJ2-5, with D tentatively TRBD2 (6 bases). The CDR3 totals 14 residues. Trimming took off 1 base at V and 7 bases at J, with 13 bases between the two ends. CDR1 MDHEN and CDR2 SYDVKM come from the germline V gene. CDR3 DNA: TGTGCCAGCAGTTTATCCGGACTAAGGTCGACCCAGTACTTC. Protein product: CASSLSGLRSTQYF.

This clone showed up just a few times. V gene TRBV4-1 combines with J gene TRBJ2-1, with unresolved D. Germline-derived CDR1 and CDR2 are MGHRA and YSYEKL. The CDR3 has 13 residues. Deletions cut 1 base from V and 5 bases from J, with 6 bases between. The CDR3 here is CASSQGVHNEQFF. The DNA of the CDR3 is TGCGCCAGCAGCCAAGGGGTGCACAATGAGCAGTTCTTC.

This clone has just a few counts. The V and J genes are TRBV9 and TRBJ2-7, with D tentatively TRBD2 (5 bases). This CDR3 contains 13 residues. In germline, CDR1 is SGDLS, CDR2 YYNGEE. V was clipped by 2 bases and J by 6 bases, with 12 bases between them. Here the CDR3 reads CASSVEGQREQYF. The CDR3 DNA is TGTGCCAGCAGCGTCGAGGGTCAACGCGAGCAGTACTTC.

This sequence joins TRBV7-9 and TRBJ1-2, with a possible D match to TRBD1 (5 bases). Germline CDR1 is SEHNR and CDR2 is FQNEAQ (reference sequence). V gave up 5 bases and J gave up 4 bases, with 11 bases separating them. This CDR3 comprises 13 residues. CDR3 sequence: CASSPRRGYGYTF. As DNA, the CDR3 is TGTGCCAGCAGCCCCCGGAGGGGCTATGGCTACACCTTC.

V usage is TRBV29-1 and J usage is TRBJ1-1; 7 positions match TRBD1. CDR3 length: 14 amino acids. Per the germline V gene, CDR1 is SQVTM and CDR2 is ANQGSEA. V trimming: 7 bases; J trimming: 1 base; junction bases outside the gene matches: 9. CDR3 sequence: CSGGRTGRNTEAFF. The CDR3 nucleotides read TGCAGCGGGGGGCGGACAGGCAGGAACACTGAAGCTTTCTTT.

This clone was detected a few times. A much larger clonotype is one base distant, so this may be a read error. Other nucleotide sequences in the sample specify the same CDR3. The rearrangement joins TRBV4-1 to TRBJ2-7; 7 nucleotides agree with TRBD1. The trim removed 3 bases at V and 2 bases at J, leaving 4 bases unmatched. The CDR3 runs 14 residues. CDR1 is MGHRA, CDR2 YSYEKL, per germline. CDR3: CASSHLTGTYEQYF. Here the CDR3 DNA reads TGCGCCAGCAGCCACTTGACAGGGACCTACGAGCAGTACTTC.

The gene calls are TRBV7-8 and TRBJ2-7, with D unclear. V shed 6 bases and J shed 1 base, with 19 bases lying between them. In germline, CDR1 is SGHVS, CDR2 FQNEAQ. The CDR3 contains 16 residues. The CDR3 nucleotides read TGTGCCAGCAGATTACATCCCGGGCCTCAATCCTACGAGCAGTACTTC. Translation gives CASRLHPGPQSYEQYF.

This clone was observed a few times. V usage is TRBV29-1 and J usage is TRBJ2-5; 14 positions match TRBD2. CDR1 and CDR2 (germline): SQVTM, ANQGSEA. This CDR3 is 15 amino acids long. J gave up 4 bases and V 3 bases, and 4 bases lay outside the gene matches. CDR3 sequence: CSVDGTSGSGETQYF. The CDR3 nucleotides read TGCAGCGTTGATGGGACTAGCGGGAGTGGAGAGACCCAGTACTTC. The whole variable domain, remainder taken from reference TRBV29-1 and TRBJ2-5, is SAVISQKPSRDICQRGTSLTIQCQVDSQVTMMFWYRQQPGQSLTLIATANQGSEATYESGFVIDKFPISRPNLTFSTLTVSNMSPEDSSIYLCSVDGTSGSGETQYFGPGTRLLVL.